The T cell receptor (beta chain) described here comes from a study of T cell responses to AZD1222 COVID-19 vaccine. The assay was immunoSEQ multiplex PCR, and TCRdb's table has in-frame clones only and misses some. The table shows approximately 150,000 clones, with approximately 92% occurring only once. Study observations and caveats: Nearly half of unique spike-specific TCRs reportedly avoided B.1.351 and B.1.1.7 mutated regions. In a largely white British group with more females than males, clonal diversity was possibly underestimated. CD4 TCRs covered the whole spike, strongest at regions 160-218 and 743-854. Two AZD1222 doses significantly raised spike-specific TCR breadth and depth over controls.

V was shortened by 4 bases and J by 1 base, with 10 bases between the two germline ends. CDR1 is MNHNY, CDR2 SVGAGI, per germline (reference sequence). CDR3 length: 14 residues. In this sample, this clone turned up once. Its antigen is unknown. Here the sequenced sample was peripheral blood, taken 28 days after the second AZD1222 dose. The clonotype was recovered from an adult who received the AZD1222 COVID-19 vaccine. The chain has TRBV6-6 and TRBJ1-1; maybe TRBD1 (5 bases). CDR3 loop: CASSSPRGNTEAFF. The CDR3 region has the DNA TGTGCCAGCAGTTCGCCAAGGGGGAACACTGAAGCTTTCTTT.